A single sample is the source of the 7 T cell receptor beta chains below, sequenced in a study of blood T cell repertoires in COVID-19. The table came from immunoSEQ multiplex PCR; TCRdb's copy has only in-frame clones and leaves some out. The table records 150,000 to 200,000 clones, roughly 81% of them present only once. Sequencing was carried out using peripheral blood. These receptors all come from a woman aged 80 or older with COVID-19, enrolled during active disease.

This clone was seen ten or more times. The J gene is TRBJ2-5, the V gene TRBV24-1; perhaps TRBD2 as D (6 bases). This CDR3 spans 16 amino acids. V was shortened by 3 bases and J by 1 base, with 14 bases between the two germline ends. Germline CDR1 and CDR2: KGHDR and SFDVKD. The CDR3 nucleotides are TGTGCCACCAGTGATACCTCTAGCGAGCCCCAAGAGACCCAGTACTTC. Translated: CATSDTSSEPQETQYF.

The chain joins TRBV16 to TRBJ1-6; D not resolved. V was trimmed by 0 bases and J by 7 bases, leaving 4 bases between them. Germline CDR1 reads KGHSY; CDR2 reads FQNENV. CDR3 size: 13 residues. The CDR3 DNA is TGTGCCAGCAGCCAATCGAGGAATTCACCCCTCCACTTT. This translates into CASSQSRNSPLHF.

The chain employs TRBV19 and TRBJ1-3; D unresolved. CDR3 length: 14 amino acids. Looked up from germline, CDR1 is LNHDA and CDR2 is SQIVND (reference sequence). V was cut by 3 bases and J by 0 bases, with 6 bases left in between. The CDR3: CASSIRYSGNTIYF. DNA of the CDR3: TGTGCCAGTAGTATCAGATACTCTGGAAACACCATATATTTT.

This rearrangement joins TRBV18 to TRBJ2-1, with 9 bases that match TRBD1. CDR1 and CDR2 from the germline V gene are KGHSH and LQKENI. This CDR3 region has 14 residues. Unmatched junction bases numbered 5, after V lost 2 bases and J lost 9 bases. The CDR3 region has the DNA TGTGCCAGCTCACCAAGGGACAGGGTTTCTGAGCAGTTCTTC. This encodes CASSPRDRVSEQFF. The full variable domain, its missing parts supplied by reference TRBV18 and TRBJ2-1, is NAGVMQNPRHLVRRRGQEARLRCSPMKGHSHVYWYRQLPEEGLKFMVYLQKENIIDESGMPKERFSAEFPKEGPSILRIQQVVRGDSAAYFCASSPRDRVSEQFFGPGTRLTVL.

CDR3 loop: CAWSPMRSGNTIYF. As DNA, the CDR3 is TGTGCCTGGAGTCCTATGCGCTCTGGAAACACCATATATTTT. The chain recombines TRBV30 with TRBJ1-3; D remains ambiguous. Germline V gives CDR1 GTSNPN, CDR2 SVGIG (reference sequence). CDR3 size: 14 residues. Trimming removed 2 bases at V and 0 bases at J, with 8 bases between.

The chain is built from TRBV9 and TRBJ2-1, with no clear D. V shed 4 bases and J shed 5 bases, with 16 bases lying between them. The CDR3 is 15 amino acids. Germline V lookup: CDR1 SGDLS, CDR2 YYNGEE. CDR3 amino acids: CASSPVQRRNNEQFF. In DNA, the CDR3 is TGTGCCAGCAGCCCCGTTCAGCGCCGAAACAATGAGCAGTTCTTC.

The chain carries TRBV4-2 and TRBJ2-3; D possibly corresponds to TRBD2 (7 bases). CDR3 size: 16 residues. From germline, CDR1 is LGHNA and CDR2 YNFKEQ. Deletions cut 0 bases from V and 4 bases from J, with 14 bases between. CDR3 in amino acids: CASSQDPGGLADTQYF. The CDR3 DNA sequence: TGTGCCAGCAGCCAAGACCCCGGGGGGCTTGCAGATACGCAGTATTTT.